The T cell receptor beta chain under discussion was sequenced for a study of blood T cell repertoires in COVID-19. Study-level background: Acute and convalescent COVID-19 samples came from the United States, Italy and Spain. Nucleic acid was either cDNA or gDNA, and it came from T cells, B-cell-depleted T cells, or PBMCs.

Germline CDR1 reads MNHEY; CDR2 reads SMNVEV (reference sequence). CDR3 length: 14 residues. V lost 7 bases, J lost 3 bases, and 15 bases lay in between. In the original analysis: By means of reference gene primer amplification, nucleated cell counts were estimated. Clones were read by immunoSEQ multiplex PCR, and TCRdb kept only the in-frame ones, dropping some. V and J calls plus clone size are reproduced from that table; the DNA served to infer D and trimming. The sample holds more than 250,000 clones, roughly 86% seen once. This clone was seen a handful of times. This TCR came from a woman in her 50s with acute or convalescent COVID-19. The material sequenced was peripheral blood. V usage is TRBV27 and J usage is TRBJ2-5, with D unclear. The CDR3 sequence is CASIIENLEETQYF. In DNA, the CDR3 is TGTGCCAGCATAATAGAGAACCTAGAAGAGACCCAGTACTTC.